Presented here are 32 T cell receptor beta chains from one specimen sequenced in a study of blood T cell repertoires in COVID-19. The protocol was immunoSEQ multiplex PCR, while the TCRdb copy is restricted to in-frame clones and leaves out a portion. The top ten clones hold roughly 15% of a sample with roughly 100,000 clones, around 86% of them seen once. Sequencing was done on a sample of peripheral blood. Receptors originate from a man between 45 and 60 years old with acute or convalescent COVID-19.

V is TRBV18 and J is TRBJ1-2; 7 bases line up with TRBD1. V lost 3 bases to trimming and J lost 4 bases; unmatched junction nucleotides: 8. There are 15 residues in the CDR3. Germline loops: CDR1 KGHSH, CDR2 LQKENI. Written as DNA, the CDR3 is TGTGCCAGCTCACCCGTACAGGGGATGGGCTATGGCTACACCTTC. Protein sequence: CASSPVQGMGYGYTF.

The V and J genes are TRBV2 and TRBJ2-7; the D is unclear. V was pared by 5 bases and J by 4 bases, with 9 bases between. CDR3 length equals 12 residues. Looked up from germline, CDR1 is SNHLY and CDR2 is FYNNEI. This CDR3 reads CASSSLPYEQYF. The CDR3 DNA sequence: TGTGCCAGCAGTTCACTTCCGTACGAGCAGTACTTC.

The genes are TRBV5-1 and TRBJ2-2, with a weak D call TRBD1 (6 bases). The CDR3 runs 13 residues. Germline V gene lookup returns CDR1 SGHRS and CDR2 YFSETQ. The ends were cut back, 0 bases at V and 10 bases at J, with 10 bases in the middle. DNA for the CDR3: TGCGCCAGCAGCTTGGCAGGGGCTGAGGAGCTGTTTTTT. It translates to CASSLAGAEELFF.

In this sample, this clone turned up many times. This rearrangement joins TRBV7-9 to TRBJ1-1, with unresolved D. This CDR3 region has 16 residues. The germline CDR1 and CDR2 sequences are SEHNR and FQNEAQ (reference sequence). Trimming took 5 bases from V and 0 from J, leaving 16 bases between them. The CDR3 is CASSRFGIGMNTEAFF. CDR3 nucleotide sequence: TGTGCCAGCAGCCGTTTCGGGATAGGCATGAACACTGAAGCTTTCTTT.

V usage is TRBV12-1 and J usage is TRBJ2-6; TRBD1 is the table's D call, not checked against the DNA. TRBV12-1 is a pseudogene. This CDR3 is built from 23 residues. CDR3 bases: TGTGCCAGCAGCTTTGCGGGGGACAGGGGTAATCTGAGCCCCGATTCTGGGGCCAACGTCCTGACTTTC. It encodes CASSFAGDRGNLSPDSGANVLTF.

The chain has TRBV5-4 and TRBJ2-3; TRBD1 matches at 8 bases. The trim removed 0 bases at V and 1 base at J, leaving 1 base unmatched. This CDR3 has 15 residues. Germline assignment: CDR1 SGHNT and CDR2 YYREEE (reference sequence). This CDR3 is CASSLEGQGTDTQYF. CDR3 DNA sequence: TGTGCCAGCAGCTTGGAGGGACAGGGCACAGATACGCAGTATTTT.

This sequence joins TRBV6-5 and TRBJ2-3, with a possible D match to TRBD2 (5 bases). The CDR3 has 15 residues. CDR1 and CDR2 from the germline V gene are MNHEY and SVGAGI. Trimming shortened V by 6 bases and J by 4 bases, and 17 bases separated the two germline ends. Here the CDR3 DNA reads TGTGCCAGCAGACGAGGGAGTTCGCCGGCAGATACGCAGTATTTT. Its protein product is CASRRGSSPADTQYF.

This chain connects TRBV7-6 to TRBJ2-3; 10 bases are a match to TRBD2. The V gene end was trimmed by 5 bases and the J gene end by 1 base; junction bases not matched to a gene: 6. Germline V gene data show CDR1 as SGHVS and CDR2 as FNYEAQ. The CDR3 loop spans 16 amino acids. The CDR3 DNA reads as TGTGCCAGCAGCCCTAGCGGGAGAAGGGGCACAGATACGCAGTATTTT. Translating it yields CASSPSGRRGTDTQYF.

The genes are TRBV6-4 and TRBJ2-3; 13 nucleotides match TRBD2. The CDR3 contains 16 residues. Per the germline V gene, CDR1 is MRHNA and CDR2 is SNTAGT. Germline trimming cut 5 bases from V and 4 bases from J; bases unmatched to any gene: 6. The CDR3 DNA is TGTGCCAGCAGTCGACTAGCGGGAGGTGGGGCAGATACGCAGTATTTT. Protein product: CASSRLAGGGADTQYF.

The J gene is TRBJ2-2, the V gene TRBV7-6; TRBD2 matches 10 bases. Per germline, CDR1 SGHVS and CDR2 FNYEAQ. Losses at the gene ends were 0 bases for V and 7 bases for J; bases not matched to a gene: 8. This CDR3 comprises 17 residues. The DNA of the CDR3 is TGTGCCAGCAGCTTAGCCCAGCGGGAGGGTCCTAGCGGGGAGCTGTTTTTT. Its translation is CASSLAQREGPSGELFF.

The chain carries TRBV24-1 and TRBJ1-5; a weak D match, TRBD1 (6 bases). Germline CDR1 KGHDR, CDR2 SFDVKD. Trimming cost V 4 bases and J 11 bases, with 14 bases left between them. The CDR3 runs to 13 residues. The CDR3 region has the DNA TGTGCCACCAGTGAGGGGCAGGGGCTGGCCCAGCATTTT. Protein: CATSEGQGLAQHF.

The CDR3 nucleotides are TGTGCCTGGAGGGACACAAAAACGGGACAGTTGAACACTGAAGCTTTCTTT. It encodes CAWRDTKTGQLNTEAFF. V usage is TRBV30 and J usage is TRBJ1-1; 7 nucleotides agree with TRBD1. The CDR3 loop spans 17 amino acids. J lost 0 bases, V lost 3 bases, and 13 bases had no gene match. CDR1 and CDR2 from the germline V gene are GTSNPN and SVGIG (reference sequence).

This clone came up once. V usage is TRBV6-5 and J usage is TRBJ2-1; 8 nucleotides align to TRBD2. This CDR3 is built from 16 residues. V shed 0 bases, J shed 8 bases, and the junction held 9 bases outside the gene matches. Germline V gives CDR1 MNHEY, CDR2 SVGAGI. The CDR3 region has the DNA TGTGCCAGCAGTTACTCGCCAAGCGGGAGTTTCTATGAGCAGTTCTTC. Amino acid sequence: CASSYSPSGSFYEQFF.

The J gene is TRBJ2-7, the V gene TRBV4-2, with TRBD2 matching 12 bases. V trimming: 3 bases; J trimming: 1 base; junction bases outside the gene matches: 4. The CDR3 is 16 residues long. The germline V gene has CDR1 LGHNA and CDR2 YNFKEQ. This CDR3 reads CASSQGGLAGSYEQYF. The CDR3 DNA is TGTGCCAGCAGCCAGGGGGGACTAGCGGGTTCCTACGAGCAGTACTTC.

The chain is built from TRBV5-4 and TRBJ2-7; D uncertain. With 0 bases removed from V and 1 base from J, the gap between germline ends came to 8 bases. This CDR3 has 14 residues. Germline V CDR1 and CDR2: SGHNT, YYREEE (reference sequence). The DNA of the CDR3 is TGTGCCAGCAGCTTGGGCACAGTATCCTACGAGCAGTACTTC. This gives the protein CASSLGTVSYEQYF.

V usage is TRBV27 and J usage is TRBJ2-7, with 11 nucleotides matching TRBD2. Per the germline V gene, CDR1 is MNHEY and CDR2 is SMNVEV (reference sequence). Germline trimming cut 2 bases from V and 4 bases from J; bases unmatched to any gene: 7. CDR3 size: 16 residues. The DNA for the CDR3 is TGTGCCAGCAGTTTAAGCGTAGCGGGAGGGATGTACGAGCAGTACTTC. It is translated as CASSLSVAGGMYEQYF.

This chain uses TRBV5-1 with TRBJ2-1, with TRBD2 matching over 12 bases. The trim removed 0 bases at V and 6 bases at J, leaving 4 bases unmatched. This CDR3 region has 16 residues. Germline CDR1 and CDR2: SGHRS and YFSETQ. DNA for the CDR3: TGCGCCAGCAGCTTGGTGGCTAGCGGGAGGGTCAATGAGCAGTTCTTC. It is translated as CASSLVASGRVNEQFF. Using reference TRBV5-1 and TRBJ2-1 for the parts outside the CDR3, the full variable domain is KAGVTQTPRYLIKTRGQQVTLSCSPISGHRSVSWYQQTPGQGLQFLFEYFSETQRNKGNFPGRFSGRQFSNSRSEMNVSTLELGDSALYLCASSLVASGRVNEQFFGPGTRLTVL.

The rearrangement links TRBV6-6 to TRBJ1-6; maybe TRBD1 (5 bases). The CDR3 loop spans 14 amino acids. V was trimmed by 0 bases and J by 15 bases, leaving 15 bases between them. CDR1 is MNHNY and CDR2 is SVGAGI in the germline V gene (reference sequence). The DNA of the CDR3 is TGTGCCAGCAGTTACTCGAATCGTGAAGGGGACCTCCACTTT. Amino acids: CASSYSNREGDLHF.

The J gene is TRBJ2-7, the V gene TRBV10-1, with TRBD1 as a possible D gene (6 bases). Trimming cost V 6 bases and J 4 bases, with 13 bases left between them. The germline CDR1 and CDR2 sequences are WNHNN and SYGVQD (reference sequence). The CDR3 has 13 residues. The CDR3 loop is CASSGQNPYEQYF. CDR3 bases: TGCGCCAGCAGCGGACAGAACCCGTACGAGCAGTACTTC.

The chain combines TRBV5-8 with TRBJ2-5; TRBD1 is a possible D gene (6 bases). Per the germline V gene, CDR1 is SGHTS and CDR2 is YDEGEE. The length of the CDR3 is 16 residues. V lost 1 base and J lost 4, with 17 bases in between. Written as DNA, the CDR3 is TGTGCCAGCAGCTTGAGTGGAGCAGGGGCCGGAGAGACCCAGTACTTC. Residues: CASSLSGAGAGETQYF.

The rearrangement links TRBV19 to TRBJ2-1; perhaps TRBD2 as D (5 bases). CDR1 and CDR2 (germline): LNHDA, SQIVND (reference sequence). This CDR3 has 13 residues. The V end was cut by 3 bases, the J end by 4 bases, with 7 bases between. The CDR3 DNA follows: TGTGCCAGTAGTATGAGAGGGTACAATGAGCAGTTCTTC. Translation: CASSMRGYNEQFF.

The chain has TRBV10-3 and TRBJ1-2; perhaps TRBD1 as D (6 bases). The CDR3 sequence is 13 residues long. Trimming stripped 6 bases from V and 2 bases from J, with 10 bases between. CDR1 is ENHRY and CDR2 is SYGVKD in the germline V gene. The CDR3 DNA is TGTGCCATCAGAAGGGACACCAACTATGGCTACACCTTC. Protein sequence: CAIRRDTNYGYTF.

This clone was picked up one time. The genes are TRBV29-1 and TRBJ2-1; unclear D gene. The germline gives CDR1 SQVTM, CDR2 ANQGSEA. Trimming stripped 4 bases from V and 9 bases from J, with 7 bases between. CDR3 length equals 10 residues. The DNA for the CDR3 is TGCAGCGTTGTACGAGTTGAGCAGTTCTTC. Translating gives CSVVRVEQFF.

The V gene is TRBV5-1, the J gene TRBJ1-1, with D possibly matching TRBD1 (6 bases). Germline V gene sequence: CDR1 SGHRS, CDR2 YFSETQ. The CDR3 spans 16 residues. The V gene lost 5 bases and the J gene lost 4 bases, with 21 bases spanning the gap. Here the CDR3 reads CASSFPGAEGSTEAFF. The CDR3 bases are TGCGCCAGCAGTTTTCCAGGGGCCGAGGGTAGCACTGAAGCTTTCTTT.

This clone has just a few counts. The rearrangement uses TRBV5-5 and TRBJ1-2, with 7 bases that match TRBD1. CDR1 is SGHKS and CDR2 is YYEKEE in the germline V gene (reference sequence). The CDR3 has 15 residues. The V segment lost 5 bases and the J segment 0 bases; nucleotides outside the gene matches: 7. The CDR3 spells CASRGGQASNYGYTF. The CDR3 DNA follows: TGTGCCAGCAGGGGAGGACAGGCTTCTAACTATGGCTACACCTTC.

DNA for the CDR3: TGTGCCAGCAGCTTAGCTTCGAACACTGAAGCTTTCTTT. Translated, it gives CASSLASNTEAFF. V and J are TRBV13 and TRBJ1-1; no firm D call. The CDR3 is 13 amino acids. Germline assignment: CDR1 PRHDT and CDR2 FYEKMQ (reference sequence). The V gene lost 1 base and the J gene lost 1 base, with 4 bases spanning the gap. Complete variable domain (other parts from reference TRBV13 and TRBJ1-1): AAGVIQSPRHLIKEKRETATLKCYPIPRHDTVYWYQQGPGQDPQFLISFYEKMQSDKGSIPDRFSAQQFSDYHSELNMSSLELGDSALYFCASSLASNTEAFFGQGTRLTVV.

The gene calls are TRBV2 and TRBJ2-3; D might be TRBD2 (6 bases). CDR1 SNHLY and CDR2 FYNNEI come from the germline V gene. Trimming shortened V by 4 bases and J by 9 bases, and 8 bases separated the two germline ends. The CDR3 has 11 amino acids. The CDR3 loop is CASSAGRTQYF. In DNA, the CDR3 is TGTGCCAGCAGTGCGGGGAGGACGCAGTATTTT.

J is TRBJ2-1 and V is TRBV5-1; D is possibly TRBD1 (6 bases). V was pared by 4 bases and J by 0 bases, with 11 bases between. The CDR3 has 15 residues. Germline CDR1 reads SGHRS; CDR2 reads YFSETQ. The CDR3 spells CASSPGHTSYNEQFF. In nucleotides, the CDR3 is TGCGCCAGCAGCCCGGGACATACCTCCTACAATGAGCAGTTCTTC.

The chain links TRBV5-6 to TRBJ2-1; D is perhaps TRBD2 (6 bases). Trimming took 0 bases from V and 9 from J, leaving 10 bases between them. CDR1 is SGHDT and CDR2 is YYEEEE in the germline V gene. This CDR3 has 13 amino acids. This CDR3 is CASSLAGGTEQFF. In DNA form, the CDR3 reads TGTGCCAGCAGCTTGGCCGGGGGAACTGAGCAGTTCTTC.

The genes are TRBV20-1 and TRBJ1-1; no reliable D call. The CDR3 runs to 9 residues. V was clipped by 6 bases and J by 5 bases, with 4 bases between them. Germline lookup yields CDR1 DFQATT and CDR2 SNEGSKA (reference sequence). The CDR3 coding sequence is TGCAGTGCCGGGACTGAAGCTTTCTTT. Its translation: CSAGTEAFF.

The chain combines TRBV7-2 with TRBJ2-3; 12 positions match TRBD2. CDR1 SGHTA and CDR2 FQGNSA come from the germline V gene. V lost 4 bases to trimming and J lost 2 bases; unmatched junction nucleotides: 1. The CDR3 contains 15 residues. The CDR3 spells CASSWTSGTTDTQYF. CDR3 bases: TGTGCCAGCAGCTGGACTAGCGGGACCACAGATACGCAGTATTTT.

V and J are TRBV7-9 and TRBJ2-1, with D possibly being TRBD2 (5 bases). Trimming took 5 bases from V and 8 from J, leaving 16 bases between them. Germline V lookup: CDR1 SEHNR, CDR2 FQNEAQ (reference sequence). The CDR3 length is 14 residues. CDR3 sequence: CASSLTNGRDEQFF. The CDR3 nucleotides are TGTGCCAGCAGCCTCACTAACGGGCGGGATGAGCAGTTCTTC.